The sequence of this T cell receptor (beta chain) was determined in a study of cytotoxic CD8 clonotypes in ibrutinib-treated CLL. General observations from the study: Having risen at ibrutinib response, clonality had fallen back toward baseline by progression. Higher circulating CD8+ T-cell counts strongly accompanied higher baseline clonality, above age-matched healthy donors.

Per germline, CDR1 SGHTA and CDR2 FQGNSA. The V gene lost 1 base and the J gene lost 1 base, with 7 bases spanning the gap. The length of the CDR3 is 14 residues. Points on this clone: What it binds is not known.

The assay was immunoSEQ multiplex PCR, and TCRdb's table has in-frame clones only and misses some. The table lists around 70,000 clones, 90% of them singletons. This material consisted of PBMCs, taken after 12 months of ibrutinib treatment. This rearrangement joins TRBV7-2 to TRBJ1-1; D uncertain. The receptor's source is a human donor with chronic lymphocytic leukemia. The CDR3 region has the DNA TGTGCCAGCAGCTTAGAGGCGGCGAACACTGAAGCTTTCTTT. This encodes CASSLEAANTEAFF. The entire variable domain, with the rest obtained from reference TRBV7-2 and TRBJ1-1, is as follows: GAGVSQSPSNKVTEKGKDVELRCDPISGHTALYWYRQSLGQGLEFLIYFQGNSAPDKSGLPSDRFSAERTGGSVSTLTIQRTQQEDSAVYLCASSLEAANTEAFFGQGTRLTVV.